Below are 27 T cell receptor beta chains sequenced from a single sample in a study of blood T cells in healthy people across ages. Then a second PCR, running roughly 7 to 12 cycles, was carried out with a sample-barcoded 5' primer and a J-beta primer mix. TCRdb recomputed calls from the 5' RACE reads with MiXCR, one row per CDR3 protein. Found here are about 1.5 million distinct CDR3 sequences, roughly 43% of them singletons; the top ten hold approximately 4%. The sequencing input was blood. These receptors originate from a woman between 18 and 29 years old in good health.

This clonotype was recorded a few times. The rearrangement joins TRBV2 to TRBJ1-2, with TRBD1 matching over 7 bases. J was trimmed by 7 bases and V by 6 bases; bases with no gene match: 2. Germline CDR1 and CDR2: SNHLY and FYNNEI. This CDR3 has 11 amino acids. CDR3 in amino acids: CASSGTVGYTF. The CDR3 region has the DNA TGTGCCAGCAGCGGGACAGTTGGCTACACCTTC.

This clonotype was detected only a few times. The rearrangement links TRBV11-2 to TRBJ2-1, with 8 bases that match TRBD2. Germline CDR1 SGHAT, CDR2 FQNNGV. This CDR3 comprises 14 residues. J gave up 7 bases and V 3 bases, and 5 bases lay outside the gene matches. CDR3 sequence: CASSFAAGVNEQFF. In DNA, the CDR3 is TGTGCCAGCAGCTTTGCAGCGGGAGTAAATGAGCAGTTCTTC.

This rearrangement joins TRBV27 to TRBJ2-5, with TRBD1 as a possible D gene (6 bases). The end of the DNA aligns better with TRBJ2-7, so the J call may be wrong. The CDR3 has 13 residues. CDR1 MNHEY and CDR2 SMNVEV come from the germline V gene (reference sequence). This chain's CDR3 is CASSVYRGGEQYF. For the CDR3, the DNA is TGTGCCAGCAGTGTATATAGAGGGGGCGAGCAGTACTTC.

V and J are TRBV6-5 and TRBJ1-2; 8 bases match TRBD1. V shed 7 bases and J 3 bases; nucleotides not matched to a gene: 4. CDR3 length: 13 residues. Germline V gene sequence: CDR1 MNHEY, CDR2 SVGAGI. The CDR3 reads CASKPTGDYGYTF. The CDR3 bases are TGTGCCAGCAAACCGACAGGGGACTATGGCTACACCTTC.

Only one count was recorded for this clonotype. At one boundary the junction diverges from the germline segment, which might be a read error. The chain uses TRBV12-3 or TRBV12-4 and TRBJ2-5; maybe TRBD1 (6 bases). The CDR3 runs to 15 residues. CDR3: CAGSSPRDNQETQYF. The CDR3 DNA reads as TGTGCCGGCAGTTCGCCCCGGGACAACCAAGAGACCCAGTACTTC.

The rearrangement uses TRBV7-2 and TRBJ2-1, with 7 bases lining up with TRBD1. Trimming cost V 4 bases and J 8 bases; bases outside gene matches: 23. CDR3 length: 19 residues. CDR1 is SGHTA, CDR2 FQGNSA, per germline. CDR3 in amino acids: CASSSTRTGVSYSRYEQFF. The DNA for the CDR3 is TGTGCCAGCAGCTCCACTAGGACAGGTGTCTCCTATAGTCGCTATGAGCAGTTCTTC.

The chain carries TRBV6-5 and TRBJ2-7, with D maybe TRBD1 (5 bases). Germline assignment: CDR1 MNHEY and CDR2 SVGAGI. V shed 2 bases and J shed 0 bases, with 14 bases lying between them. CDR3 length equals 16 residues. The CDR3 here is CASSYDSSPSSYEQYF. DNA for the CDR3: TGTGCCAGCAGTTACGACAGCTCCCCGAGCTCCTACGAGCAGTACTTC.

The chain employs TRBV20-1 and TRBJ2-7; D is uncertain. V lost 6 bases and J lost 7, with 16 bases in between. The germline V gene has CDR1 DFQATT and CDR2 SNEGSKA (reference sequence). This CDR3 comprises 12 residues. CDR3 bases: TGCAGTGCCCATCGCGAGGCACCAGAGCAGTACTTC. It is translated as CSAHREAPEQYF.

CDR3 DNA: TGTGCCAGCATAGGGACAGCAGGCTACAATGAGCAGTTCTTC. Translation: CASIGTAGYNEQFF. This chain joins TRBV28 and TRBJ2-1, with 7 bases lining up with TRBD1. This CDR3 comprises 14 residues. Germline V gene lookup returns CDR1 MDHEN and CDR2 SYDVKM. J lost 3 bases, V lost 7 bases, and 6 bases had no gene match.

The chain combines TRBV2 with TRBJ2-7, with D perhaps matching TRBD1 (6 bases). V gave up 11 bases and J gave up 1 base, with 12 bases separating them. This CDR3 spans 12 amino acids. CDR1 and CDR2 from the germline V gene are SNHLY and FYNNEI. For the CDR3, the DNA is TGTGCCGGCAAAGGACAGTCCTACGAGCAGTACTTC. Residues: CAGKGQSYEQYF.

The J gene is TRBJ1-6, the V gene TRBV11-2; a possible D gene is TRBD1 (5 bases). Trimming took off 2 bases at V and 10 bases at J, with 9 bases between the two ends. CDR1 SGHAT and CDR2 FQNNGV come from the germline V gene. This CDR3 has 13 amino acids. The CDR3 reads CASSLRRESPLHF. In DNA form, the CDR3 reads TGTGCCAGCAGCTTACGCAGGGAATCACCCCTCCACTTT.

The chain uses TRBV12-3 or TRBV12-4 and TRBJ2-1, with D unclear. The V gene lost 2 bases and the J gene lost 12 bases, with 11 bases spanning the gap. The CDR3 totals 12 residues. The CDR3 nucleotides are TGTGCCAGCAGTTTAATTAGCAATCGGCAGTTCTTC. Amino acid sequence: CASSLISNRQFF.

This chain links TRBV6-5 with TRBJ1-1, with D maybe TRBD1 (5 bases). CDR1 and CDR2 (germline): MNHEY, SVGAGI. The CDR3 extends over 14 amino acids. V dropped 6 bases and J dropped 6 bases, with 17 bases sitting between them. DNA of the CDR3: TGTGCCAGCAGCGTACAGGCCCCACGGGCTGAAGCTTTCTTT. It is translated as CASSVQAPRAEAFF.

This clonotype came up a few times. The CDR3 spells CASSLGAGVKYNEQFF. CDR3 sequence (DNA): TGTGCCAGCAGCTTAGGAGCGGGAGTTAAGTACAATGAGCAGTTCTTC. This chain connects TRBV7-9 to TRBJ2-1; 8 nucleotides align to TRBD2. CDR3 length: 16 amino acids. From germline, CDR1 is SEHNR and CDR2 FQNEAQ (reference sequence). Trimming cost V 1 base and J 4 bases; bases outside gene matches: 6.

The chain has TRBV12-3 or TRBV12-4 and TRBJ1-1; the D is unclear. This CDR3 is built from 15 residues. Trimming left V 2 bases short and J 1 base short, with 11 bases between. The CDR3 protein is CASSLIGPENTEAFF. DNA of the CDR3: TGTGCCAGCAGTTTAATCGGTCCGGAGAACACTGAAGCTTTCTTT.

The chain links TRBV7-9 to TRBJ2-1; D is ambiguous. This CDR3 comprises 14 residues. The V gene lost 5 bases and the J gene lost 10 bases, with 18 bases spanning the gap. Germline V gene sequence: CDR1 SEHNR, CDR2 FQNEAQ (reference sequence). This CDR3 is CASSPPATRWEQFF. CDR3 sequence (DNA): TGTGCCAGCAGCCCCCCAGCTACCAGGTGGGAGCAGTTCTTC. The full variable domain, its missing parts supplied by reference TRBV7-9 and TRBJ2-1, is DTGVSQNPRHKITKRGQNVTFRCDPISEHNRLYWYRQTLGQGPEFLTYFQNEAQLEKSRLLSDRFSAERPKGSFSTLEIQRTEQGDSAMYLCASSPPATRWEQFFGPGTRLTVL.

The chain carries TRBV27 and TRBJ2-3, with 9 nucleotides matching TRBD1. V trimming: 4 bases; J trimming: 3 bases; junction bases outside the gene matches: 5. The germline gives CDR1 MNHEY, CDR2 SMNVEV (reference sequence). This CDR3 spans 15 amino acids. The CDR3 DNA sequence: TGTGCCAGCAGTTCCCTGACAGGGGGGACAGATACGCAGTATTTT. Its protein is CASSSLTGGTDTQYF.

There are a few counts of this clonotype. The chain links TRBV5-1 to TRBJ2-7, with D tentatively TRBD2 (6 bases). CDR1 SGHRS and CDR2 YFSETQ come from the germline V gene. The CDR3 contains 19 residues. The V and J ends lost 1 base and 2 bases respectively, with 25 bases between them. As DNA, the CDR3 is TGCGCCAGCAGCTTGCGTCTACTAGCACAAAGCGAGGCCACCTACGAGCAGTACTTC. This sequence encodes CASSLRLLAQSEATYEQYF.

The V and J genes are TRBV20-1 and TRBJ2-1; D is ambiguous. The germline V gene has CDR1 DFQATT and CDR2 SNEGSKA (reference sequence). Trimming removed 0 bases from V and 6 bases from J, with 12 bases in between. The CDR3 is made up of 14 amino acids. The CDR3 here is CSAREAGVGNEQFF. As DNA, the CDR3 is TGCAGTGCTAGAGAGGCTGGGGTTGGCAATGAGCAGTTCTTC.

This clonotype was counted a single time. This chain connects TRBV6-6 to TRBJ1-5; D call uncertain. The CDR3 has 13 residues. Germline-derived CDR1 and CDR2 are MNHNY and SVGAGI (reference sequence). Trimming removed 3 bases from V and 5 bases from J, with 8 bases in between. DNA of the CDR3: TGTGCCAGCAGTTATATGGAGGATCAGCCCCAGCATTTT. Its translation is CASSYMEDQPQHF.

Only a few counts were recorded for this clonotype. V is TRBV12-3 or TRBV12-4 and J is TRBJ2-5, with 10 positions matching TRBD1. The J segment lost 4 bases and the V segment lost 5 bases, leaving 4 bases of the junction unmatched. This CDR3 is 14 amino acids long. CDR3 DNA: TGTGCCAGCAGTATTGACAGGGGGCGAGAGACCCAGTACTTC. This sequence encodes CASSIDRGRETQYF.

The rearrangement uses TRBV12-3 or TRBV12-4 and TRBJ2-5; 8 bases match TRBD1. The trim removed 6 bases at V and 5 bases at J, leaving 5 bases unmatched. CDR3 length: 13 residues. This CDR3 reads CASSWTGRETQYF. DNA for the CDR3: TGTGCCAGCAGCTGGACAGGGAGGGAGACCCAGTACTTC.

This sequence joins TRBV5-1 and TRBJ2-7; no firm D call. The V gene's germline CDR1 is SGHRS and CDR2 YFSETQ. The CDR3 loop spans 13 amino acids. The V end was cut by 4 bases, the J end by 2 bases, with 10 bases between. CDR3: CASSTGWTYEQYF. DNA for the CDR3: TGCGCCAGCAGCACCGGGTGGACCTACGAGCAGTACTTC. The variable domain in full, completed from reference TRBV5-1 and TRBJ2-7, reads KAGVTQTPRYLIKTRGQQVTLSCSPISGHRSVSWYQQTPGQGLQFLFEYFSETQRNKGNFPGRFSGRQFSNSRSEMNVSTLELGDSALYLCASSTGWTYEQYFGPGTRLTVT.

The J gene is TRBJ2-4, the V gene TRBV11-2, with a tentative D call TRBD2 (5 bases). V was clipped by 5 bases and J by 6 bases, with 20 bases between them. CDR1 is SGHAT and CDR2 is FQNNGV in the germline V gene. The CDR3 has 16 residues. For the CDR3, the DNA is TGTGCCAGCAGCCCAACCCTTGGCGGAGGTGGAAACATTCAGTACTTC. It codes for CASSPTLGGGGNIQYF.

The V and J genes are TRBV12-3 or TRBV12-4 and TRBJ2-5, with D perhaps TRBD1 (6 bases). Trimming removed 5 bases from V and 11 bases from J, with 18 bases in between. The CDR3 runs to 13 residues. The CDR3 coding sequence is TGTGCCAGCAGTCCCGGACAGACCGATGAGCAGTACTTC. Translated: CASSPGQTDEQYF.

The gene calls are TRBV18 and TRBJ2-3; 9 nucleotides line up with TRBD2. Germline V gives CDR1 KGHSH, CDR2 LQKENI. The CDR3 runs to 15 residues. J lost 4 bases, V lost 3 bases, and 5 bases had no gene match. The DNA of the CDR3 is TGTGCCAGCTCACCCCAGCGGGGGGCCCCAGATACGCAGTATTTT. Translation gives CASSPQRGAPDTQYF.

V usage is TRBV7-2 and J usage is TRBJ2-3; no clear D gene. Germline CDR1 and CDR2: SGHTA and FQGNSA. The CDR3 sequence is 12 residues long. Trimming shortened V by 2 bases and J by 14 bases, and 14 bases separated the two germline ends. The CDR3 loop reads CASSLRRGGVYF. The DNA for the CDR3 is TGTGCCAGCAGCTTACGGAGAGGTGGAGTGTATTTT.